The 22 T cell receptor beta chains in this list originate from one sample, sequenced in a study of blood T cell repertoires in COVID-19. The method was immunoSEQ multiplex PCR; TCRdb's version includes in-frame clones alone and lacks a portion of them. The table shows roughly 100,000 clones, with around three quarters occurring only once. The sequenced sample was peripheral blood. These receptors all stem from a man between 65 and 80 years old with acute or convalescent COVID-19.

CDR3 nucleotides: TGTGCCAGCAGCGGATCAGTTTCAACTAATGAAAAACTGTTTTTT. Protein: CASSGSVSTNEKLFF. The chain links TRBV9 to TRBJ1-4; D gene ambiguous. Trimming took 3 bases from V and 0 from J, leaving 9 bases between them. In germline, CDR1 is SGDLS, CDR2 YYNGEE. The CDR3 has 15 amino acids. Drawing the rest from reference TRBV9 and TRBJ1-4, the complete variable domain is DSGVTQTPKHLITATGQRVTLRCSPRSGDLSVYWYQQSLDQGLQFLIQYYNGEERAKGNILERFSAQQFPDLHSELNLSSLELGDSALYFCASSGSVSTNEKLFFGSGTQLSVL.

V is TRBV30 and J is TRBJ1-1; D call uncertain. The V gene lost 1 base and the J gene lost 3 bases, with 9 bases spanning the gap. This CDR3 has 13 amino acids. The germline CDR1 and CDR2 sequences are GTSNPN and SVGIG (reference sequence). CDR3 protein: CAWSADFYTEAFF. CDR3 in DNA: TGTGCCTGGAGTGCTGACTTCTACACTGAAGCTTTCTTT.

The chain carries TRBV7-3 and TRBJ1-1; 7 bases line up with TRBD1. The V gene end was trimmed by 5 bases and the J gene end by 6 bases; junction bases not matched to a gene: 9. Germline CDR1 SGHTA, CDR2 FQGTGA. This CDR3 is built from 14 residues. In nucleotides, the CDR3 is TGTGCCAGCAGCCCGGACAGGATTCAGTCTGAAGCTTTCTTT. This gives the protein CASSPDRIQSEAFF. The complete variable domain, with remaining parts taken from reference TRBV7-3 and TRBJ1-1, reads GAGVSQTPSNKVTEKGKYVELRCDPISGHTALYWYRQSLGQGPEFLIYFQGTGAADDSGLPNDRFFAVRPEGSVSTLKIQRTERGDSAVYLCASSPDRIQSEAFFGQGTRLTVV.

This sequence joins TRBV7-2 and TRBJ1-5; no clear D gene. V was trimmed by 1 base and J by 6 bases, leaving 7 bases between them. Germline V gene lookup returns CDR1 SGHTA and CDR2 FQGNSA. CDR3 length: 13 residues. The DNA for the CDR3 is TGTGCCAGCAGCTTAGACAGCTCTCAGCCCCAGCATTTT. This translates into CASSLDSSQPQHF.

The J gene is TRBJ2-1, the V gene TRBV4-1; tentatively, D is TRBD1 (6 bases). The CDR3 is 15 residues long. Between the trimmed V and J ends, which lost 4 bases and 10 bases, there was a span of 20 bases. The germline V gene encodes CDR1 MGHRA and CDR2 YSYEKL. CDR3 nucleotide sequence: TGCGCCAGCAGCCTACGACCGGCAGGGGCCAGGGAGCAGTTCTTC. As protein: CASSLRPAGAREQFF.

This chain uses TRBV12-3 or TRBV12-4 with TRBJ2-7, with 8 positions matching TRBD2. The J segment lost 7 bases and the V segment lost 8 bases, leaving 10 bases of the junction unmatched. CDR3 length equals 13 residues. This CDR3 is CASSSVRGGEQYV. CDR3 DNA sequence: TGTGCCAGCTCCTCAGTCCGGGGGGGGGAGCAGTACGTC.

The chain carries TRBV29-1 and TRBJ1-1, with 7 bases matching TRBD1. Germline V gene sequence: CDR1 SQVTM, CDR2 ANQGSEA. V was clipped by 4 bases and J by 3 bases; unmatched bases: 5. The CDR3 contains 13 residues. The CDR3, as DNA: TGCAGCGTTGTGGCCAGGGGGGACACTGAAGCTTTCTTT. Translation: CSVVARGDTEAFF.

This clone was observed once. The chain employs TRBV6-5 and TRBJ1-1, with D unresolved. V gave up 7 bases and J gave up 3 bases, with 12 bases separating them. There are 13 residues in the CDR3. The V gene's germline CDR1 is MNHEY and CDR2 SVGAGI. This chain's CDR3 is CASTGYGHTEAFF. The CDR3 coding sequence is TGTGCCAGCACTGGGTATGGGCACACTGAAGCTTTCTTT.

The DNA of the CDR3 is TGTGCCAGCAGTCCTTCCGGTTTGCCAAATCAGCCCCAGCATTTT. This codes for CASSPSGLPNQPQHF. J is TRBJ1-5 and V is TRBV2; D is unclear. This CDR3 has 15 amino acids. Trimming took 5 bases from V and 4 from J, leaving 15 bases between them. CDR1 is SNHLY and CDR2 is FYNNEI in the germline V gene. The full variable domain, rest sourced from reference TRBV2 and TRBJ1-5, is EPEVTQTPSHQVTQMGQEVILRCVPISNHLYFYWYRQILGQKVEFLVSFYNNEISEKSEIFDDQFSVERPDGSNFTLKIRSTKLEDSAMYFCASSPSGLPNQPQHFGDGTRLSIL.

The rearrangement uses TRBV7-9 and TRBJ1-1; 9 bases agree with TRBD1. This CDR3 is built from 14 residues. V lost 6 bases and J lost 4; bases outside the gene matches: 6. CDR1 and CDR2 (germline): SEHNR, FQNEAQ (reference sequence). The CDR3 region is CASRDIQGATEAFF. The CDR3 coding sequence is TGTGCCAGCAGGGATATACAGGGGGCCACTGAAGCTTTCTTT.

The V call is TRBV11-3, the J call TRBJ1-2; 12 positions match TRBD1. This CDR3 is built from 17 residues. Trimming took 5 bases from V and 8 from J; bases not matched to a gene: 15. Germline loops: CDR1 SGHNT, CDR2 YENEEA. CDR3 DNA: TGTGCCAGCAGCCACCGCATCGGGACAGGGGGCGATGTGGGCTACACCTTC. It codes for CASSHRIGTGGDVGYTF. Filled out from reference TRBV11-3 and TRBJ1-2, the complete variable domain reads EAGVVQSPRYKIIEKKQPVAFWCNPISGHNTLYWYLQNLGQGPELLIRYENEEAVDDSQLPKDRFSAERLKGVDSTLKIQPAELGDSAVYLCASSHRIGTGGDVGYTFGSGTRLTVV.

This clone is medium-sized within its sample. The V call is TRBV5-1, the J call TRBJ1-5; D perhaps matches TRBD1 (6 bases). This CDR3 comprises 14 residues. Germline values: CDR1 SGHRS, CDR2 YFSETQ. The V end was cut by 4 bases, the J end by 5 bases, with 13 bases between. For the CDR3, the DNA is TGCGCCAGCAGCCCGGACAGCGAGGATCAGCCCCAGCATTTT. It encodes CASSPDSEDQPQHF. The whole variable domain, filled in from reference TRBV5-1 and TRBJ1-5, reads KAGVTQTPRYLIKTRGQQVTLSCSPISGHRSVSWYQQTPGQGLQFLFEYFSETQRNKGNFPGRFSGRQFSNSRSEMNVSTLELGDSALYLCASSPDSEDQPQHFGDGTRLSIL.

This chain joins TRBV19 and TRBJ2-7; 12 nucleotides match TRBD2. From germline, CDR1 is LNHDA and CDR2 SQIVND (reference sequence). Unmatched junction bases numbered 9, after V lost 1 base and J lost 2 bases. The CDR3 consists of 18 residues. The CDR3 DNA follows: TGTGCCAGTAGTATAGCACTAGCGGGAGGATGGAGCACCTACGAGCAGTACTTC. Protein sequence: CASSIALAGGWSTYEQYF.

This clone was counted a few times. The CDR3 is CASSPRPRGGIVDGYTF. The CDR3 region has the DNA TGTGCCAGCTCACCCCGCCCTAGGGGAGGGATCGTCGATGGCTACACCTTC. The chain employs TRBV18 and TRBJ1-2; perhaps TRBD1 as D (5 bases). V lost 3 bases to trimming and J lost 6 bases, with 23 bases between them. This CDR3 comprises 17 residues. Germline lookup yields CDR1 KGHSH and CDR2 LQKENI.

V is TRBV28 and J is TRBJ1-1, with D maybe TRBD1 (5 bases). This CDR3 spans 14 amino acids. CDR1 is MDHEN and CDR2 is SYDVKM in the germline V gene. Between the trimmed V and J ends, which lost 7 bases and 4 bases, there was a span of 16 bases. For the CDR3, the DNA is TGTGCCAGCACCTTGGGGGGGACCCCCACTGAAGCTTTCTTT. It yields the protein CASTLGGTPTEAFF.

This rearrangement joins TRBV6-5 to TRBJ2-1; 10 bases are a match to TRBD1. J gave up 7 bases and V 0 bases, and 3 bases lay outside the gene matches. CDR3 length: 15 residues. Germline CDR1 MNHEY, CDR2 SVGAGI. This CDR3 is CASSYSGTGVNEQFF. The CDR3 bases are TGTGCCAGCAGTTACTCCGGGACAGGGGTAAATGAGCAGTTCTTC.

Only a few counts were recorded for this clone. The rearrangement joins TRBV7-6 to TRBJ1-2; the D gene is possibly TRBD1 (5 bases). Trimming took off 6 bases at V and 2 bases at J, with 10 bases between the two ends. The CDR3 contains 13 residues. In germline, CDR1 is SGHVS, CDR2 FNYEAQ. The CDR3 DNA follows: TGTGCCAGCAGTTTACAGGAAAACTATGGCTACACCTTC. It encodes CASSLQENYGYTF.

The chain links TRBV29-1 to TRBJ1-3, with D hard to call. With 0 bases removed from V and 0 bases from J, the gap between germline ends came to 12 bases. Germline CDR1 and CDR2: SQVTM and ANQGSEA. This CDR3 region has 16 residues. The CDR3 coding sequence is TGCAGCGTTGAAGATTTGAGAGGCTCCTCTGGAAACACCATATATTTT. It codes for CSVEDLRGSSGNTIYF.

The chain uses TRBV2 and TRBJ1-3, with D possibly being TRBD1 (6 bases). CDR3 length: 13 amino acids. Germline loops: CDR1 SNHLY, CDR2 FYNNEI. Between the trimmed V and J ends, which lost 11 bases and 4 bases, there was a span of 15 bases. Written as DNA, the CDR3 is TGTGCCCTTGGGCAGGGGAAAGGAAACACCATATATTTT. As protein: CALGQGKGNTIYF. The full variable domain, rest sourced from reference TRBV2 and TRBJ1-3, is EPEVTQTPSHQVTQMGQEVILRCVPISNHLYFYWYRQILGQKVEFLVSFYNNEISEKSEIFDDQFSVERPDGSNFTLKIRSTKLEDSAMYFCALGQGKGNTIYFGEGSWLTVV.

The chain links TRBV10-3 to TRBJ1-5; D is possibly TRBD1 (6 bases). The CDR3 runs to 14 residues. Trimming left V 2 bases short and J 5 bases short, with 10 bases between. Germline CDR1 reads ENHRY; CDR2 reads SYGVKD. Here the CDR3 DNA reads TGTGCCATCAGTGAGGGACAGCGCCATCAGCCCCAGCATTTT. This translates into CAISEGQRHQPQHF.

This clone was counted a few times. The J gene is TRBJ2-2, the V gene TRBV28; possibly TRBD1 for D (5 bases). The germline V gene has CDR1 MDHEN and CDR2 SYDVKM. CDR3 size: 12 residues. The ends were cut back, 3 bases at V and 8 bases at J, with 7 bases in the middle. This CDR3 reads CASSLGPGELFF. In DNA form, the CDR3 reads TGTGCCAGCAGTTTGGGGCCAGGGGAGCTGTTTTTT.

The chain joins TRBV28 to TRBJ1-6; maybe TRBD1 (5 bases). The germline V gene encodes CDR1 MDHEN and CDR2 SYDVKM. Between the trimmed V and J ends, which lost 1 base and 0 bases, there was a span of 7 bases. There are 16 residues in the CDR3. The CDR3: CASSLYRSSYNSPLHF. The CDR3 region has the DNA TGTGCCAGCAGTTTATACAGGAGCTCCTATAATTCACCCCTCCACTTT.